Presented here are 6 T cell receptor beta chains from one specimen sequenced in a study of blood T cell repertoires in COVID-19. TCRdb's table, derived via immunoSEQ multiplex PCR, lists solely in-frame clones and lacks some. This table holds approximately 210,000 clones, approximately 84% found once. The sample consisted of peripheral blood. The source is a woman aged 50 to 60 with active or convalescent COVID-19.

The rearrangement links TRBV3-1 (or the pseudogene TRBV3-2) to TRBJ1-2; 7 nucleotides match TRBD1. The CDR3 loop spans 14 amino acids. Germline CDR1 is LGHDT and CDR2 is YNNKEL (reference sequence). V lost 1 base and J lost 6; bases outside the gene matches: 5. The CDR3 loop is CASSQVQGKDGYTF. In DNA, the CDR3 is TGTGCCAGCAGCCAAGTACAGGGGAAGGATGGCTACACCTTC.

The rearrangement uses TRBV5-4 and TRBJ1-4; the D is unclear. The CDR3 has 14 amino acids. Germline CDR1 is SGHNT and CDR2 is YYREEE (reference sequence). The V and J ends lost 4 bases and 0 bases respectively, with 7 bases between them. Here the CDR3 DNA reads TGTGCCAGCAGCCCGGCGGCAACTAATGAAAAACTGTTTTTT. It specifies CASSPAATNEKLFF.

V usage is TRBV2 and J usage is TRBJ2-2; 13 bases agree with TRBD2. Germline V gene lookup returns CDR1 SNHLY and CDR2 FYNNEI. J lost 5 bases, V lost 3 bases, and 12 bases had no gene match. The CDR3 is 19 residues long. The chain's CDR3 is CASSDTRTSGSVGTGELFF. The CDR3 nucleotides read TGTGCCAGCAGTGATACCAGGACTAGCGGGAGTGTGGGGACCGGGGAGCTGTTTTTT.

The chain recombines TRBV28 with TRBJ1-5, with D possibly matching TRBD1 (6 bases). Germline V CDR1 and CDR2: MDHEN, SYDVKM. There are 14 residues in the CDR3. V was pared by 4 bases and J by 3 bases, with 10 bases between. Written as DNA, the CDR3 is TGTGCCAGCAGTTGGGGACAACACAATCAGCCCCAGCATTTT. Translated: CASSWGQHNQPQHF.

The chain carries TRBV11-3 and TRBJ2-3; 11 positions agree with TRBD1. This CDR3 is built from 15 residues. Germline values: CDR1 SGHNT, CDR2 YENEEA. Germline trimming cut 3 bases from V and 1 base from J; bases unmatched to any gene: 0. CDR3 sequence (DNA): TGTGCCAGCAGCTTGGGACAGGGGGGCACAGATACGCAGTATTTT. Amino acids: CASSLGQGGTDTQYF.

The chain joins TRBV19 to TRBJ1-4, with D unclear. Looked up from germline, CDR1 is LNHDA and CDR2 is SQIVND (reference sequence). This CDR3 comprises 13 residues. The V gene lost 5 bases and the J gene lost 7 bases, with 11 bases spanning the gap. This CDR3 is CASSWAGTEKLFF. Here the CDR3 DNA reads TGTGCCAGTAGTTGGGCGGGCACTGAAAAACTGTTTTTT.